The rows below give T cell receptor beta chains drawn from one sample of a study of blood T cells in healthy people across ages. MiXCR, run by TCRdb on the 5' RACE reads, gives a single entry per CDR3 protein. The sample has some 1.5 million distinct CDR3 sequences; 28% are singletons. The sequenced sample was blood. All receptors come from a woman aged 25 to 39 in good health. Each CDR3 is given with its conserved first and last residue. D genes are given only for firm matches. The size field is filled for only some rows; it gives once, few, many or a size class.

TGTGCCACCAGTGATTTGGAGGGGGGAACAGATACGCAGTATTTT CATSDLEGGTDTQYF TRBV24-1 NA NA TRBJ2-3
TGTGCCAGCAGCTCGCGCAATGCTAACTATGGCTACACCTTC CASSSRNANYGYTF TRBV7-9 few NA TRBJ1-2
TGTGCCAGCAGCCCAGGGACTAGCGGGAGACGTGAGACCCAGTACTTC CASSPGTSGRRETQYF TRBV7-9 NA TRBD2 TRBJ2-5
TGCAGTGATAGAGATTCGGCTAGCGGGAGGGCTACGAGGGAGCAGTACTTC CSDRDSASGRATREQYF TRBV20-1 NA TRBD2 TRBJ2-7
TGTGCCAGCAGGGCCGGACAGGGAGGTTGGCAGTACTTC CASRAGQGGWQYF TRBV12-3/TRBV12-4 few TRBD1 TRBJ2-7
TGTGCCAGCAATCCCCTACCAGGGGTTTCCTCCTACGAGCAGTACTTC CASNPLPGVSSYEQYF TRBV28 few NA TRBJ2-7
TGCGCCAGCAGTGAGTCGACTTTGGATACGCAGTATTTT CASSESTLDTQYF TRBV10-1 NA NA TRBJ2-3
TGTGCCAGCAGCTTGACTCTGGGCAATCAGCCCCAGCATTTT CASSLTLGNQPQHF TRBV5-5 NA NA TRBJ1-5
TGTGCCAGCAGTCTTCTGATTGAGCAGTTCTTC CASSLLIEQFF TRBV7-9 NA NA TRBJ2-1
TGTGCCAGCAGTAGGGAACTTTTCGGGACCGGGGAGCTGTTTTTT CASSRELFGTGELFF TRBV27 NA NA TRBJ2-2
TGTGCCAGTAGCCTAGGGGGCGTATTCGATGAGCAGTTCTTC CASSLGGVFDEQFF TRBV27 few TRBD1 TRBJ2-1
TGTGCCAGCAAACATAGCGGGGGAACGTACGAGCAGTACTTC CASKHSGGTYEQYF TRBV6-5 few TRBD2 TRBJ2-7
TGTGCCAGCAGCTCGGGACAGGGGGCGCAAGGCTACACCTTC CASSSGQGAQGYTF TRBV5-4 NA TRBD1 TRBJ1-2
TGTGCCAGCAGCGGTGGGGGTGGCCACACCTTC CASSGGGGHTF TRBV13 NA NA TRBJ1-2
TGCGCCAGCACGTACATGAGCAGCGGGGACACTGAAGCTTTCTTT CASTYMSSGDTEAFF TRBV5-1 NA NA TRBJ1-1
TGTGCCAGCAGCGCCCGGGGAGGACAGGGAGAAGAGACCCAGTACTTC CASSARGGQGEETQYF TRBV9 few TRBD1 TRBJ2-5
TGCAGTGCTAGAGATAGGCCAGGGGACTCACCCCTCCACTTT CSARDRPGDSPLHF TRBV20-1 few NA TRBJ1-6
TGTGCCAGCAGCTTACAGAGAGCTAGCACAGATACGCAGTATTTT CASSLQRASTDTQYF TRBV7-2 many NA TRBJ2-3
TGTGCCAGCAGCCCGCCCGAGAACAACGAAGCTTTCTTT CASSPPENNEAFF TRBV5-6 few NA TRBJ1-1
TGTGCCAGCAGTTCGAGACCACCCCTCCACTTT CASSSRPPLHF TRBV28 few NA TRBJ1-6
TGCGCCAGCAGCTTGGCGAATAGGGAAACTGAAGCTTTCTTT CASSLANRETEAFF TRBV5-1 once NA TRBJ1-1
TGTGCCAGCAGCTTCAACAGGGGGCAGGCAGATACGCAGTATTTT CASSFNRGQADTQYF TRBV7-2 few TRBD1 TRBJ2-3
TGCGCCAGCAGCTTGGACGCAGGGTGGATCCAGTACTTC CASSLDAGWIQYF TRBV5-1 few NA TRBJ2-5
TGTGCCAGCAGCCGCCTGAGGGGGGGCGACTACACCTTC CASSRLRGGDYTF TRBV12-3/TRBV12-4 few NA TRBJ1-2